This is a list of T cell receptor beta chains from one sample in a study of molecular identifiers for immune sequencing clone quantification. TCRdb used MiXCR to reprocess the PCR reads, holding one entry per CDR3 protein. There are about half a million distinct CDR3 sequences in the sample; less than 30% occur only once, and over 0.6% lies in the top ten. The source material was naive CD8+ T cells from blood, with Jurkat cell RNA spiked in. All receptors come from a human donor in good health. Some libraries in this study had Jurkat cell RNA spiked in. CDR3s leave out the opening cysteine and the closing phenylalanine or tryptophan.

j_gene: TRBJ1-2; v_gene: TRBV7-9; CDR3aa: ASSPRSPDRNYGYT
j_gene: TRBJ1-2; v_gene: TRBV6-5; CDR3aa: ASSLASLRGYT
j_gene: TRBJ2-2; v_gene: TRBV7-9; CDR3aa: ASSLGITGELF
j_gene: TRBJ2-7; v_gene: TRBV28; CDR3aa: ASTPRQTNEQY
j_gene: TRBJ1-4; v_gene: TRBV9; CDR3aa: ASSVGGSGPNEKLF
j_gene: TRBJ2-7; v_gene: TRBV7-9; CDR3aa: ASSLVIGEIYEQY
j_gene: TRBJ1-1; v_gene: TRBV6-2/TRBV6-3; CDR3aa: ASSELGWVEAF
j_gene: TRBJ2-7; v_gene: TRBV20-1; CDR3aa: SARDFLGAGGNEQY
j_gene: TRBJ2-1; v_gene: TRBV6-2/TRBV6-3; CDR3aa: ATKTRMLAYEQF
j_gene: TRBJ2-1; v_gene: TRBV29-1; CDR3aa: SVVGTSGRGSYDEQF
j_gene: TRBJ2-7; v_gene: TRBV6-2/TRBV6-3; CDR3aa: ASSYGAEGGYEQY
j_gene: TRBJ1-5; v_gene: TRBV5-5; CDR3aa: ASSLKAGNQPQH
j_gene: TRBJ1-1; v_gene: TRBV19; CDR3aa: ASSLFGTENSEAF
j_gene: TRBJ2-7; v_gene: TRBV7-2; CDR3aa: ASSLGRQGGEQY